What follows are 26 T cell receptor beta chains derived from one specimen sequenced in a study of blood T cell dynamics during melanoma immunotherapy. Libraries were prepared by immunoSEQ multiplex PCR; TCRdb keeps only in-frame clonotypes and omits some of them. Among about 17,000 clones listed, approximately 83% were seen once. Time point defined: pre-treatment baseline. Source: blood, taken from a patient treated with checkpoint blockade. The receptors originated from a human donor with melanoma.

The rearrangement uses TRBV11-3 and TRBJ2-3; 11 bases match TRBD2. CDR1 and CDR2 from the germline V gene are SGHNT and YENEEA. V lost 4 bases, J lost 3 bases, and 0 bases stayed unmatched. The CDR3 contains 14 residues. The CDR3 here is CASSSSGRTDTQYF. CDR3 DNA: TGTGCCAGCAGCTCTAGCGGGAGGACAGATACGCAGTATTTT.

CDR3 in DNA: TGTGCCAGTAGTCCCGACAGGGGGGCAAACACTGAAGCTTTCTTT. As protein: CASSPDRGANTEAFF. The rearrangement links TRBV19 to TRBJ1-1, with 9 bases aligning to TRBD1. The CDR3 spans 15 residues. V dropped 5 bases and J dropped 2; count of bases not matched to a gene: 6. Germline V gene sequence: CDR1 LNHDA, CDR2 SQIVND (reference sequence).

This clone was counted once. The rearrangement joins TRBV9 to TRBJ2-1, with 9 bases aligning to TRBD2. The CDR3 is 16 amino acids. Germline V lookup: CDR1 SGDLS, CDR2 YYNGEE. V was clipped by 2 bases and J by 5 bases; unmatched bases: 8. Here the CDR3 DNA reads TGTGCCAGCAGCGTGAGTAGCGGGAGAACGAACAATGAGCAGTTCTTC. Translation gives CASSVSSGRTNNEQFF.

This sequence joins TRBV19 and TRBJ2-7; D may match TRBD1 or TRBD2 (5 bases each). Germline lookup yields CDR1 LNHDA and CDR2 SQIVND (reference sequence). V lost 4 bases and J 0 bases, leaving 10 bases between the germline ends. The CDR3 is 14 residues long. The CDR3 DNA reads as TGTGCCAGTAGTAGGGACGGTCCCTCCTACGAGCAGTACTTC. Its translation is CASSRDGPSYEQYF. The full variable domain, with the rest looked up from reference TRBV19 and TRBJ2-7, is DGGITQSPKYLFRKEGQNVTLSCEQNLNHDAMYWYRQDPGQGLRLIYYSQIVNDFQKGDIAEGYSVSREKKESFPLTVTSAQKNPTAFYLCASSRDGPSYEQYFGPGTRLTVT.

This chain connects TRBV7-9 to TRBJ2-3; D possibly matches TRBD1 or TRBD2 (7 bases each). Germline values: CDR1 SEHNR, CDR2 FQNEAQ (reference sequence). The V end lost 5 bases, the J end lost 5 bases, and 14 bases lay between the germline ends. This CDR3 is 14 amino acids long. CDR3 loop: CASSTGEGRDTQYF. For the CDR3, the DNA is TGTGCCAGCAGCACAGGGGAGGGGCGAGATACGCAGTATTTT.

The chain joins TRBV7-9 to TRBJ2-1; D uncertain. Germline CDR1 is SEHNR and CDR2 is FQNEAQ (reference sequence). The CDR3 length is 11 residues. Trimming removed 3 bases from V and 6 bases from J, with 3 bases in between. CDR3 DNA: TGTGCCAGCAGCTTGGCCAATGAGCAGTTCTTC. This translates into CASSLANEQFF.

This chain connects TRBV6-4 to TRBJ1-1; possible D gene TRBD1, 5 bases. This CDR3 spans 14 amino acids. Germline V gene data show CDR1 as MRHNA and CDR2 as SNTAGT. V was shortened by 5 bases and J by 2 bases, with 12 bases between the two germline ends. CDR3 loop: CASSRQFSNTEAFF. The CDR3 DNA reads TGTGCCAGCAGTAGACAGTTCTCAAACACTGAAGCTTTCTTT.

The J gene is TRBJ2-7, the V gene TRBV7-9; D remains ambiguous. The CDR3 loop spans 13 amino acids. V lost 0 bases and J lost 6, with 9 bases in between. In germline, CDR1 is SEHNR, CDR2 FQNEAQ (reference sequence). The CDR3 reads CASSLAGLREQYF. The CDR3 nucleotides are TGTGCCAGCAGCTTAGCGGGATTGCGCGAGCAGTACTTC.

This sequence joins TRBV23-1 and TRBJ2-4, with 13 positions matching TRBD2. TRBV23-1 is flagged as an ORF with uncertain function. The CDR3 totals 20 residues. J lost 6 bases, V lost 6 bases, and 20 bases had no gene match. CDR3 region: CASRASPTLAGGPVGNIQYF. The CDR3 nucleotides read TGCGCCAGCAGGGCATCCCCCACACTAGCGGGAGGGCCGGTGGGAAACATTCAGTACTTC.

The genes are TRBV28 and TRBJ2-3; maybe TRBD2 (6 bases). The CDR3 has 16 residues. Trimming removed 5 bases at V and 4 bases at J, with 19 bases between. Germline assignment: CDR1 MDHEN and CDR2 SYDVKM. The DNA for the CDR3 is TGTGCCAGCAGTGGATTCGGGAGTTGGGCACCAGATACGCAGTATTTT. Its translation is CASSGFGSWAPDTQYF.

V and J are TRBV6-4 and TRBJ1-2, with D possibly matching TRBD1 (5 bases). This CDR3 contains 16 residues. Trimming removed 2 bases from V and 2 bases from J, with 15 bases in between. CDR1 MRHNA and CDR2 SNTAGT come from the germline V gene. The CDR3 protein is CASSDGPGVGNYGYTF. The DNA of the CDR3 is TGTGCCAGCAGTGACGGCCCGGGGGTAGGAAACTATGGCTACACCTTC.

This clone has only one observation. This sequence joins TRBV7-8 and TRBJ1-5; perhaps TRBD1 as D (5 bases). The V and J ends lost 4 bases and 3 bases respectively, with 19 bases between them. The CDR3 sequence is 17 residues long. From germline, CDR1 is SGHVS and CDR2 FQNEAQ. CDR3 nucleotide sequence: TGTGCCAGCAGCTACGGGGCCCGGGGAGGGAACAATCAGCCCCAGCATTTT. This codes for CASSYGARGGNNQPQHF.

The chain couples TRBV4-3 to TRBJ2-5, with 12 bases identical to TRBD2. The CDR3 sequence is 17 residues long. The germline gives CDR1 LGHNA, CDR2 YSLEER. The ends lost 0 bases at V and 4 bases at J; junction bases unmatched: 6. The CDR3 is CASSQEWRLAGAETQYF. The CDR3 DNA sequence: TGCGCCAGCAGCCAAGAGTGGCGACTAGCGGGAGCAGAGACCCAGTACTTC.

This clone showed up just once. The CDR3 is CASIPRPAFGEQFF. DNA for the CDR3: TGCGCCAGCATCCCCCGACCGGCGTTCGGTGAGCAGTTCTTC. This chain connects TRBV5-1 to TRBJ2-1; D ambiguous. The V gene lost 6 bases and the J gene lost 9 bases, with 19 bases spanning the gap. This CDR3 is 14 amino acids long. Germline CDR1 reads SGHRS; CDR2 reads YFSETQ. Full variable domain (remainder filled in from reference TRBV5-1 and TRBJ2-1): KAGVTQTPRYLIKTRGQQVTLSCSPISGHRSVSWYQQTPGQGLQFLFEYFSETQRNKGNFPGRFSGRQFSNSRSEMNVSTLELGDSALYLCASIPRPAFGEQFFGPGTRLTVL.

The rearrangement links TRBV7-2 to TRBJ2-3; D is perhaps TRBD2 (6 bases). CDR3 length equals 15 residues. The V gene's germline CDR1 is SGHTA and CDR2 FQGNSA. V was shortened by 5 bases and J by 4 bases, with 16 bases between the two germline ends. The CDR3 nucleotides are TGTGCCAGCAGCCTAAGCGGGTCAACATCAGATACGCAGTATTTT. Its translation: CASSLSGSTSDTQYF.

The J gene is TRBJ1-1, the V gene TRBV6-1, with D uncertain. The V and J ends lost 5 bases and 10 bases respectively, with 11 bases between them. Germline V gives CDR1 MNHNS, CDR2 SASEGT. The CDR3 covers 11 residues. The CDR3 DNA reads as TGTGCCAGCAGTTACGGGAGAGGAGCTTTCTTT. This encodes CASSYGRGAFF.

The chain recombines TRBV4-3 with TRBJ2-7; D is possibly TRBD1 (6 bases). The ends were cut back, 5 bases at V and 4 bases at J, with 18 bases in the middle. Germline V gene data show CDR1 as LGHNA and CDR2 as YSLEER. The CDR3 is 15 residues long. This CDR3 is CASSEQVGRGYEQYF. The CDR3 DNA reads TGCGCCAGCAGCGAACAAGTTGGCAGGGGTTACGAGCAGTACTTC.

The chain recombines TRBV30 with TRBJ2-1; 12 nucleotides align to TRBD2. V shed 3 bases and J 6 bases; nucleotides not matched to a gene: 9. Germline CDR1 GTSNPN, CDR2 SVGIG (reference sequence). This CDR3 spans 16 amino acids. CDR3 region: CAWSNGLAGPFNEQFF. The CDR3 DNA reads TGTGCCTGGAGCAATGGACTAGCGGGACCATTCAATGAGCAGTTCTTC. Variable domain in full (rest from reference TRBV30 and TRBJ2-1): SQTIHQWPATLVQPVGSPLSLECTVEGTSNPNLYWYRQAAGRGLQLLFYSVGIGQISSEVPQNLSASRPQDRQFILSSKKLLLSDSGFYLCAWSNGLAGPFNEQFFGPGTRLTVL.

The genes are TRBV30 and TRBJ2-1, with D maybe TRBD2 (7 bases). The V gene's germline CDR1 is GTSNPN and CDR2 SVGIG (reference sequence). V dropped 5 bases and J dropped 6 bases, with 20 bases sitting between them. This CDR3 has 15 residues. CDR3 residues: CAWAPGGGLGNEQFF. The CDR3 nucleotides are TGTGCCTGGGCCCCCGGCGGGGGCCTGGGCAATGAGCAGTTCTTC.

This chain connects TRBV14 to TRBJ2-6, with 9 bases lining up with TRBD1. The CDR3 covers 18 residues. Looked up from germline, CDR1 is SGHDN and CDR2 is FVKESK. V trimming: 3 bases; J trimming: 1 base; junction bases outside the gene matches: 7. The CDR3 here is CASSQGQGSTSGANVLTF. The CDR3 DNA follows: TGTGCCAGCAGCCAGGGACAGGGTTCGACTTCTGGGGCCAACGTCCTGACTTTC.

This sequence joins TRBV7-2 and TRBJ1-2, with 8 bases aligning to TRBD1. The CDR3 consists of 16 residues. Germline CDR1 is SGHTA and CDR2 is FQGNSA. Trimming took 2 bases from V and 8 from J; bases not matched to a gene: 13. The CDR3 reads CASSLFVGRGREGYTF. DNA of the CDR3: TGTGCCAGCAGCTTATTTGTGGGCAGGGGGCGGGAGGGCTACACCTTC.

This chain links TRBV6-5 with TRBJ2-5; D perhaps matches TRBD2 (7 bases). The CDR3 runs to 13 residues. Germline assignment: CDR1 MNHEY and CDR2 SVGAGI. Trimming took 5 bases from V and 4 from J, leaving 11 bases between them. The CDR3 loop reads CASSGGGGETQYF. The CDR3 DNA reads as TGTGCCAGCAGTGGGGGAGGGGGAGAGACCCAGTACTTC.

This chain connects TRBV7-6 to TRBJ2-3; 10 bases are shared with TRBD2. The ends lost 5 bases at V and 4 bases at J; junction bases unmatched: 6. The CDR3 consists of 15 residues. The germline V gene has CDR1 SGHVS and CDR2 FNYEAQ. The CDR3 DNA reads TGTGCCAGCAGCGTCGGGACTAGCGAATCAGATACGCAGTATTTT. It specifies CASSVGTSESDTQYF.

The V and J genes are TRBV4-2 and TRBJ1-6, with D possibly TRBD1 on 5 matching bases. Germline CDR1 and CDR2: LGHNA and YNFKEQ. The CDR3 extends over 18 amino acids. V was shortened by 1 base and J by 0 bases, with 13 bases between the two germline ends. CDR3 DNA: TGTGCCAGCAGCCAAGTCCCGGGGGAGAGCTCCTATAATTCACCCCTCCACTTT. Translating it yields CASSQVPGESSYNSPLHF.

This clone was found a few times. This chain joins TRBV2 and TRBJ1-1; no firm D call. The ends were cut back, 6 bases at V and 7 bases at J, with 12 bases in the middle. Per germline, CDR1 SNHLY and CDR2 FYNNEI. The CDR3 is made up of 12 amino acids. For the CDR3, the DNA is TGTGCCAGCAGCTCTAGTTGGGGTGAAGCTTTCTTT. It codes for CASSSSWGEAFF.

V gene TRBV27 combines with J gene TRBJ1-1; the D is unclear. Looked up from germline, CDR1 is MNHEY and CDR2 is SMNVEV (reference sequence). V lost 7 bases, J lost 3 bases, and 21 bases lay in between. The CDR3 contains 16 residues. The CDR3 region has the DNA TGTGCCAGCACGACAACCAAAGGGATATTTGACACTGAAGCTTTCTTT. It codes for CASTTTKGIFDTEAFF.